The T cell receptor (beta chain) under discussion was sequenced for a study of T-cell reconstitution after alpha-beta-depleted transplantation in children. This clonotype was seen repeatedly, ten times or more. V was pared by 0 bases and J by 5 bases, with 5 bases of the junction left unmatched. In germline, CDR1 is DFQATT, CDR2 SNEGSKA (reference sequence). The CDR3 sequence is 15 residues long. The authors prepared the TCRbeta library with unique molecular identifiers. TCRdb re-analysed the PCR reads in MiXCR, keeping a single row per CDR3 protein. The table lists around 380,000 distinct CDR3 sequences, 11% of them singletons.

The specimen was PBMCs from the stem cell graft donor, collected from the stem cell graft. The chain carries TRBV20-1 and TRBJ2-5; the match to TRBD2 covers 11 bases. The TCR was taken from a human donor who donated a stem cell graft to a child with acute myeloid leukemia. CDR3 in DNA: TGCAGTGCTAGAGATGTACTAGCGGGAGAGGAGACCCAGTACTTC. Its protein is CSARDVLAGEETQYF.